These 22 T cell receptor beta chains originate from one sample sequenced in a study of blood T cell repertoires in COVID-19. Profiling relied on immunoSEQ multiplex PCR, and the TCRdb table lists in-frame clones only, not all of them. The profile covers about 270,000 clones, with roughly 93% appearing a single time and under 3% taken by the ten largest. The sample comprised PBMCs or T cells enriched from blood (not recorded which). Receptors were obtained from a middle-aged woman with acute COVID-19.

The chain links TRBV4-3 to TRBJ2-1; 10 bases agree with TRBD2. There are 17 residues in the CDR3. The trim removed 0 bases at V and 2 bases at J, leaving 4 bases unmatched. Germline lookup yields CDR1 LGHNA and CDR2 YSLEER. CDR3 sequence reads: CASSQDGSGRAYNEQFF. CDR3 in DNA: TGCGCCAGCAGCCAAGACGGGAGCGGGAGGGCCTACAATGAGCAGTTCTTC.

This chain connects TRBV29-1 to TRBJ1-2; possible D gene TRBD1, 5 bases. V was trimmed by 0 bases and J by 8 bases, leaving 16 bases between them. Germline CDR1 reads SQVTM; CDR2 reads ANQGSEA. CDR3 length: 14 residues. The CDR3 DNA follows: TGCAGCGTTGAAGATTTGGCAGGGCGCAGGGGCTACACCTTC. Translation: CSVEDLAGRRGYTF.

The J gene is TRBJ1-3, the V gene TRBV11-2, with D uncertain. Trimming took 2 bases from V and 0 from J, leaving 17 bases between them. The germline CDR1 and CDR2 sequences are SGHAT and FQNNGV. The CDR3 spans 18 residues. The CDR3 nucleotides are TGTGCCAGCAGCTTATTGAAATCGGGAAAACTCTCTGGAAACACCATATATTTT. As protein: CASSLLKSGKLSGNTIYF.

The rearrangement joins TRBV7-4 to TRBJ2-1; possibly TRBD2 for D (6 bases). Trimming pared 3 bases from V and 9 bases from J, leaving 12 bases between. There are 13 residues in the CDR3. Germline assignment: CDR1 SGHVT and CDR2 SQSDAQ. CDR3 sequence: CASSLGRDCEQFF. In nucleotides, the CDR3 is TGTGCCAGCAGCTTGGGGCGGGATTGTGAGCAGTTCTTC.

The chain joins TRBV6-5 to TRBJ2-2; TRBD2 is a possible D gene (6 bases). CDR3 length: 14 residues. Germline assignment: CDR1 MNHEY and CDR2 SVGAGI. The V end lost 5 bases, the J end lost 0 bases, and 7 bases lay between the germline ends. The CDR3 DNA reads as TGTGCCAGCAGTCGCGGGGCGAACACCGGGGAGCTGTTTTTT. Amino acids: CASSRGANTGELFF.

The chain links TRBV5-1 to TRBJ2-5, with D tentatively TRBD2 (5 bases). The CDR3 has 13 amino acids. V was cut by 4 bases and J by 0 bases, with 7 bases left in between. CDR1 SGHRS and CDR2 YFSETQ come from the germline V gene. CDR3 protein: CASSPDYQETQYF. DNA for the CDR3: TGCGCCAGCAGCCCGGACTACCAAGAGACCCAGTACTTC.

This chain's CDR3 is CASSLIQREGNEQFF. The DNA for the CDR3 is TGTGCCAGCAGCTTGATCCAGCGGGAGGGCAATGAGCAGTTCTTC. This chain uses TRBV5-6 with TRBJ2-1; 10 nucleotides line up with TRBD2. J lost 6 bases, V lost 1 base, and 4 bases had no gene match. The CDR3 length is 15 residues. The germline gives CDR1 SGHDT, CDR2 YYEEEE.

This chain joins TRBV19 and TRBJ1-5; 10 positions agree with TRBD1. The CDR3 length is 15 residues. The V gene end was trimmed by 5 bases and the J gene end by 7 bases; junction bases not matched to a gene: 8. CDR1 and CDR2 from the germline V gene are LNHDA and SQIVND (reference sequence). CDR3 in amino acids: CASSPWDRGRQPQHF. The CDR3 region has the DNA TGTGCCAGTAGTCCCTGGGACAGGGGTAGGCAGCCCCAGCATTTT.

The rearrangement links TRBV19 to TRBJ1-2; weak D call: TRBD1 (5 bases). V dropped 8 bases and J dropped 7 bases, with 20 bases sitting between them. From germline, CDR1 is LNHDA and CDR2 SQIVND (reference sequence). There are 14 residues in the CDR3. The CDR3 loop reads CASRHPGESGGYTF. In nucleotides, the CDR3 is TGTGCCAGTCGACATCCGGGGGAGTCGGGTGGCTACACCTTC.

V and J are TRBV7-9 and TRBJ2-2, with TRBD2 identical over 9 bases. CDR3 size: 18 residues. After removal of 5 bases from V and 1 base from J, the junction contained 11 bases not matched to a gene. Germline V CDR1 and CDR2: SEHNR, FQNEAQ (reference sequence). CDR3 amino acids: CASSPWGGLAKNTGELFF. The CDR3 DNA sequence: TGTGCCAGCAGCCCATGGGGGGGACTAGCAAAGAACACCGGGGAGCTGTTTTTT.

V usage is TRBV15 and J usage is TRBJ1-3, with D maybe TRBD1 (5 bases). This CDR3 is 15 amino acids long. Germline CDR1 reads LNHNV; CDR2 reads YYDKDF (reference sequence). V shed 3 bases and J shed 2 bases, with 11 bases lying between them. CDR3 amino acids: CATSRGPGAGNTIYF. The CDR3 region has the DNA TGTGCCACCAGCAGGGGGCCGGGGGCTGGAAACACCATATATTTT.

The rearrangement links TRBV21-1 to TRBJ2-6; no DNA check was done on the table's D call, TRBD1. TRBV21-1 is a pseudogene segment. This CDR3 spans 16 amino acids. In DNA, the CDR3 is TGTGCCAGCCCCAGGGTCCCCAACTCTGGGGCCAACGTCCTGACTTTC. Its protein product is CASPRVPNSGANVLTF.

The chain has TRBV5-5 and TRBJ1-2; 8 bases agree with TRBD1. Per germline, CDR1 SGHKS and CDR2 YYEKEE (reference sequence). J was trimmed by 3 bases and V by 4 bases; bases with no gene match: 2. The CDR3 runs 13 residues. CDR3 DNA: TGTGCCAGCAGCGGACAGGGCCACTATGGCTACACCTTC. It specifies CASSGQGHYGYTF.

The chain links TRBV5-1 to TRBJ1-1, with D perhaps TRBD1 (5 bases). V lost 0 bases to trimming and J lost 6 bases, with 15 bases between them. Germline CDR1 and CDR2: SGHRS and YFSETQ. The CDR3 extends over 15 amino acids. The CDR3 DNA reads as TGCGCCAGCAGCTTGGCCACCGGGGGAGGCGCTGAAGCTTTCTTT. Residues: CASSLATGGGAEAFF.

V usage is TRBV18 and J usage is TRBJ2-1; D perhaps matches TRBD2 (6 bases). There are 15 residues in the CDR3. Germline V gene sequence: CDR1 KGHSH, CDR2 LQKENI. Trimming cost V 6 bases and J 3 bases, with 15 bases left between them. The CDR3 reads CASSRSGRGYNEQFF. The CDR3 DNA sequence: TGTGCCAGCTCCCGATCGGGGCGGGGCTACAATGAGCAGTTCTTC.

The rearrangement uses TRBV5-4 and TRBJ1-1, with 7 bases that match TRBD1. Germline values: CDR1 SGHNT, CDR2 YYREEE (reference sequence). This CDR3 has 14 residues. V was pared by 0 bases and J by 11 bases, with 10 bases of the junction left unmatched. CDR3 sequence: CASSLAGDRVYAFF. CDR3 nucleotide sequence: TGTGCCAGCAGCTTGGCCGGAGACAGGGTGTATGCTTTCTTT.

The J gene is TRBJ1-5, the V gene TRBV6-5; D might be TRBD1 (5 bases). The V and J ends lost 7 bases and 0 bases respectively, with 13 bases between them. The CDR3 loop spans 15 amino acids. CDR1 is MNHEY and CDR2 is SVGAGI in the germline V gene. CDR3 sequence (DNA): TGTGCCAGCACCGGGGGTAAGAATAGCAATCAGCCCCAGCATTTT. Its translation is CASTGGKNSNQPQHF.

As for this clone: An end of the junction differs from the germline gene, which may be a read error. CDR3: CASRGSTYSEAFF. For the CDR3, the DNA is TGTGCCAGCCGAGGATCGACGTACTCTGAGGCTTTCTTT. The V call is TRBV28, the J call TRBJ1-1, with D hard to call. In germline, CDR1 is MDHEN, CDR2 SYDVKM. The CDR3 contains 13 residues.

This rearrangement joins TRBV3-1 (or the pseudogene TRBV3-2) to TRBJ2-1, with D perhaps TRBD2 (5 bases). The V and J ends lost 4 bases and 2 bases respectively, with 9 bases between them. In germline, CDR1 is LGHDT, CDR2 YNNKEL (reference sequence). The CDR3 loop spans 14 amino acids. The CDR3 sequence: CASSRAGTYNEQFF. In DNA, the CDR3 is TGTGCCAGCAGCCGAGCCGGGACCTACAATGAGCAGTTCTTC.

This chain uses TRBV11-2 with TRBJ2-3, with D maybe TRBD2 (6 bases). The V end lost 0 bases, the J end lost 3 bases, and 7 bases lay between the germline ends. The length of the CDR3 is 14 residues. Germline V gives CDR1 SGHAT, CDR2 FQNNGV. CDR3 residues: CASSLDSGTDTQYF. The CDR3 coding sequence is TGTGCCAGCAGCTTAGATAGCGGTACAGATACGCAGTATTTT.

CDR3 region: CASKRESRTDTQYF. For the CDR3, the DNA is TGTGCCAGCAAACGGGAGTCGCGCACAGATACGCAGTATTTT. The V and J genes are TRBV27 and TRBJ2-3, with D possibly being TRBD2 (6 bases). The germline V gene has CDR1 MNHEY and CDR2 SMNVEV (reference sequence). V dropped 7 bases and J dropped 1 base, with 12 bases sitting between them. This CDR3 region has 14 residues.

CDR3 amino acids: CASSGSRESPLHF. The CDR3, as DNA: TGTGCCAGCAGCGGAAGCAGGGAATCACCCCTCCACTTT. The chain is built from TRBV12-3 or TRBV12-4 and TRBJ1-6; TRBD1 is a possible D gene (5 bases). Trimming left V 6 bases short and J 10 bases short, with 13 bases between. The CDR3 runs 13 residues.